Below are 25 T cell receptor beta chains sequenced from a single sample in a study of OX40 agonist ivuxolimab in advanced cancers. Repertoires were generated with immunoSEQ multiplex PCR, while TCRdb's copy carries only in-frame clones and drops some. The repertoire holds roughly 90,000 clones, with about 90% as singletons. The input for sequencing was CD4+ or CD8+ T cells sorted from blood, taken in a trial of the OX40 agonist ivuxolimab. These receptors were collected from an adult with an advanced solid tumor such as melanoma, head and neck, liver or kidney cancer.

Points on this clone: This CDR3 is also generated by other DNA sequences in the sample. The rearrangement links TRBV5-4 to TRBJ1-2; no definite D call. This CDR3 contains 13 residues. Germline V gene lookup returns CDR1 SGHNT and CDR2 YYREEE (reference sequence). V shed 0 bases and J shed 5 bases, with 8 bases lying between them. As DNA, the CDR3 is TGTGCCAGCAGCTTGGCCGGTGGGTATGGCTACACCTTC. The encoded protein is CASSLAGGYGYTF.

The chain is built from TRBV28 and TRBJ2-7; D is unclear. The CDR3 contains 16 residues. CDR1 and CDR2 from the germline V gene are MDHEN and SYDVKM. The ends were cut back, 4 bases at V and 0 bases at J, with 16 bases in the middle. The CDR3 reads CASSSSPTESSYEQYF. The CDR3 nucleotides read TGTGCCAGCAGTTCCTCCCCCACAGAAAGCTCCTACGAGCAGTACTTC.

This clone occurred once. The V call is TRBV6-5, the J call TRBJ1-6, with a tentative D call TRBD1 (5 bases). CDR3 size: 15 residues. CDR1 and CDR2 from the germline V gene are MNHEY and SVGAGI. V gave up 8 bases and J gave up 4 bases, with 15 bases separating them. The CDR3 here is CASQTTDRYNSPLHF. CDR3 coding DNA: TGTGCCAGCCAAACGACAGATCGTTATAATTCACCCCTCCACTTT.

This chain connects TRBV6-5 to TRBJ1-4, with 10 nucleotides matching TRBD1. Looked up from germline, CDR1 is MNHEY and CDR2 is SVGAGI. CDR3 length equals 15 residues. V dropped 5 bases and J dropped 7; count of bases not matched to a gene: 7. The CDR3 is CASSPGTGVGEKLFF. The CDR3 DNA reads as TGTGCCAGCAGTCCCGGGACAGGGGTTGGTGAAAAACTGTTTTTT.

This chain joins TRBV6-6 and TRBJ2-3; D might be TRBD2 (6 bases). Germline assignment: CDR1 MNHNY and CDR2 SVGAGI (reference sequence). V was cut by 8 bases and J by 3 bases, with 12 bases left in between. This CDR3 region has 13 residues. The CDR3 loop is CASGTPLTDTQYF. The CDR3 region has the DNA TGTGCCAGCGGGACTCCGTTAACAGATACGCAGTATTTT.

The chain joins TRBV5-4 to TRBJ2-1, with 9 bases matching TRBD1. With 3 bases clipped from V and 6 bases from J, the junction kept 16 bases outside the gene matches. This CDR3 is 18 amino acids long. Germline V gene data show CDR1 as SGHNT and CDR2 as YYREEE (reference sequence). The CDR3 is CASSSDWGRTGVGNEQFF. The CDR3 region has the DNA TGTGCCAGCAGCTCTGATTGGGGTCGGACAGGGGTGGGCAATGAGCAGTTCTTC.

The chain joins TRBV30 to TRBJ2-3; D is possibly TRBD2 (6 bases). V gave up 1 base and J gave up 2 bases, with 25 bases separating them. Germline V CDR1 and CDR2: GTSNPN, SVGIG (reference sequence). There are 19 residues in the CDR3. DNA for the CDR3: TGTGCCTGGAGTGGAGTAGTAAGTCGGGGAGGTGGTAACACAGATACGCAGTATTTT. Translated: CAWSGVVSRGGGNTDTQYF.

The chain employs TRBV7-2 and TRBJ2-7, with TRBD2 matching 8 bases. V trimming: 1 base; J trimming: 2 bases; junction bases outside the gene matches: 7. Looked up from germline, CDR1 is SGHTA and CDR2 is FQGNSA. The CDR3 covers 16 residues. The CDR3 region is CASSLDGSGAAYEQYF. CDR3 bases: TGTGCCAGCAGCTTAGATGGTAGCGGGGCCGCCTACGAGCAGTACTTC.

The chain employs TRBV11-1 and TRBJ1-2; no definite D call. The V gene's germline CDR1 is SGHAT and CDR2 FQDESV (reference sequence). V was shortened by 7 bases and J by 1 base, with 13 bases between the two germline ends. The CDR3 spans 14 residues. CDR3 sequence: CASTLGSSNYGYTF. Here the CDR3 DNA reads TGTGCCAGCACCTTGGGGAGCAGTAACTATGGCTACACCTTC.

V is TRBV6-5 and J is TRBJ1-2; unclear D gene. V shed 2 bases and J shed 4 bases, with 11 bases lying between them. The CDR3 has 14 amino acids. Germline-derived CDR1 and CDR2 are MNHEY and SVGAGI. The CDR3 loop is CASSYNGVGYGYTF. The CDR3 DNA sequence: TGTGCCAGCAGTTACAATGGGGTTGGCTATGGCTACACCTTC.

The chain joins TRBV5-5 to TRBJ2-5; possibly TRBD1 for D (6 bases). Germline V gene lookup returns CDR1 SGHKS and CDR2 YYEKEE (reference sequence). The CDR3 has 15 residues. The V end lost 3 bases, the J end lost 3 bases, and 15 bases lay between the germline ends. CDR3 nucleotide sequence: TGTGCCAGCAGCTCCGGATGGACAGCGGAAGAGACCCAGTACTTC. Encoded protein: CASSSGWTAEETQYF.

The chain carries TRBV10-3 and TRBJ2-1, with 9 nucleotides matching TRBD2. The junction had 4 bases not matched to a gene; V was cut back by 0 bases and J by 1 base. Germline V gives CDR1 ENHRY, CDR2 SYGVKD. The CDR3 runs 17 residues. This CDR3 is CAISESGGGDSYNEQFF. CDR3 sequence (DNA): TGTGCCATCAGTGAGTCAGGCGGGGGGGATTCCTACAATGAGCAGTTCTTC.

The chain employs TRBV10-2 and TRBJ2-3, with 13 bases that match TRBD2. The CDR3 has 15 residues. The germline V gene has CDR1 WSHSY and CDR2 SAAADI. J was trimmed by 3 bases and V by 6 bases; bases with no gene match: 3. This CDR3 reads CASRELAGGTDTQYF. The CDR3 DNA is TGCGCCAGCAGGGAACTAGCGGGGGGGACAGATACGCAGTATTTT.

This clone has just a few counts. This sequence joins TRBV27 and TRBJ2-3, with D possibly TRBD2 on 6 matching bases. Trimming left V 8 bases short and J 3 bases short, with 21 bases between. The CDR3 runs 16 residues. Per germline, CDR1 MNHEY and CDR2 SMNVEV (reference sequence). This CDR3 is CASRTEVGGGTDTQYF. In DNA, the CDR3 is TGTGCCAGCCGGACCGAGGTCGGGGGTGGGACAGATACGCAGTATTTT.

This chain uses TRBV4-1 with TRBJ2-1, with 14 bases matching TRBD2. Per the germline V gene, CDR1 is MGHRA and CDR2 is YSYEKL. There are 19 residues in the CDR3. With V trimmed by 1 base and J by 0 bases, 5 bases remained unmatched. The CDR3 loop reads CASSQGGLAGVFSYNEQFF. The CDR3 nucleotides are TGCGCCAGCAGCCAAGGGGGACTAGCGGGGGTCTTCTCCTACAATGAGCAGTTCTTC.

The rearrangement joins TRBV5-6 to TRBJ1-5; 8 positions match TRBD1. J gave up 4 bases and V 2 bases, and 5 bases lay outside the gene matches. The CDR3 totals 15 residues. Germline values: CDR1 SGHDT, CDR2 YYEEEE. The CDR3 nucleotides read TGTGCCAGCAGCTTCGGGACAGGATTAAATCAGCCCCAGCATTTT. Encoded protein: CASSFGTGLNQPQHF.

This clone occurred once. V usage is TRBV14 and J usage is TRBJ1-2; no clear D gene. V dropped 0 bases and J dropped 9 bases, with 8 bases sitting between them. Germline values: CDR1 SGHDN, CDR2 FVKESK. The CDR3 consists of 12 residues. DNA for the CDR3: TGTGCCAGCAGCCAAGAAAGAGTTCGCTACACCTTC. Protein sequence: CASSQERVRYTF.

This chain joins TRBV30 and TRBJ1-1; the D is unclear. The CDR3 is made up of 13 amino acids. Germline values: CDR1 GTSNPN, CDR2 SVGIG (reference sequence). V lost 4 bases and J 5 bases, leaving 14 bases between the germline ends. The CDR3 DNA sequence: TGTGCCTGGACGAAGGTCCAGAGGACTGAAGCTTTCTTT. It translates to CAWTKVQRTEAFF.

This chain links TRBV30 with TRBJ1-3, with D possibly being TRBD1 (6 bases). Germline-derived CDR1 and CDR2 are GTSNPN and SVGIG (reference sequence). V lost 3 bases to trimming and J lost 0 bases, with 9 bases between them. The CDR3 has 14 residues. CDR3 nucleotide sequence: TGTGCCTGGAGCACAGGGAGCTCTGGAAACACCATATATTTT. Protein product: CAWSTGSSGNTIYF.

The rearrangement links TRBV27 to TRBJ1-5; TRBD1 is a possible D gene (5 bases). V shed 6 bases and J shed 3 bases, with 15 bases lying between them. CDR3 length: 15 residues. In germline, CDR1 is MNHEY, CDR2 SMNVEV (reference sequence). The CDR3 is CASRRSQGFNQPQHF. CDR3 DNA sequence: TGTGCCAGCAGACGATCGCAGGGTTTCAATCAGCCCCAGCATTTT.

The chain uses TRBV4-1 and TRBJ1-4, with D tentatively TRBD1 (5 bases). Looked up from germline, CDR1 is MGHRA and CDR2 is YSYEKL. The CDR3 is 16 residues long. Trimming took 1 base from V and 10 from J, leaving 19 bases between them. The CDR3 region has the DNA TGCGCCAGCAGCCAAGTGGTACGGAGGCCCCAGGGAAAACTGTTTTTT. Protein product: CASSQVVRRPQGKLFF.

This clone was seen only once. The chain links TRBV9 to TRBJ2-4; 9 positions match TRBD1. The trim removed 4 bases at V and 2 bases at J, leaving 7 bases unmatched. The CDR3 contains 16 residues. From germline, CDR1 is SGDLS and CDR2 YYNGEE. In nucleotides, the CDR3 is TGTGCCAGCAGCACGGGACAGGGATCGTCCAAAAACATTCAGTACTTC. It translates to CASSTGQGSSKNIQYF.

The genes are TRBV28 and TRBJ2-3, with TRBD2 matching over 7 bases. CDR1 and CDR2 from the germline V gene are MDHEN and SYDVKM. Trimming cost V 2 bases and J 1 base; bases outside gene matches: 6. CDR3 length equals 16 residues. The CDR3 loop is CASSLPMGGGTDTQYF. CDR3 nucleotide sequence: TGTGCCAGCAGTTTACCGATGGGGGGGGGCACAGATACGCAGTATTTT.

This clone was picked up one time. The V gene is TRBV6-5, the J gene TRBJ1-2; D remains ambiguous. The CDR3 consists of 13 residues. V was pared by 10 bases and J by 4 bases, with 16 bases between. From germline, CDR1 is MNHEY and CDR2 SVGAGI. CDR3 in amino acids: CATGFRTSYGYTF. The CDR3 DNA follows: TGTGCCACGGGATTCCGAACCTCCTATGGCTACACCTTC.

This sequence joins TRBV16 and TRBJ1-1; TRBD1 might be the D (6 bases). The CDR3 totals 14 residues. CDR1 KGHSY and CDR2 FQNENV come from the germline V gene. Trimming shortened V by 4 bases and J by 6 bases, and 15 bases separated the two germline ends. Here the CDR3 reads CASSPNRVGAEAFF. The CDR3 DNA sequence: TGTGCCAGCAGCCCCAACAGGGTAGGCGCTGAAGCTTTCTTT.